This T cell receptor (beta chain) was sequenced during a study of blood T cell repertoires in COVID-19. Original methodology: Nucleated cell counts were estimated from reference gene primer amplification. Measured with immunoSEQ multiplex PCR; TCRdb has only the in-frame clones, and not every one. D and trimming were read from the DNA, whereas the V and J calls and clone size are those reported in that table. The data contain 91,000 or so clones, around 84% of them singletons. The V end lost 3 bases, the J end lost 2 bases, and 11 bases lay between the germline ends. The CDR3 runs to 15 residues. In germline, CDR1 is SNHLY, CDR2 FYNNEI.

V is TRBV2 and J is TRBJ1-5; D remains unclear. Source material: peripheral blood. The receptor was isolated from a woman aged 60-75 years in a cohort sampled during active or convalescent COVID-19. The CDR3 DNA reads TGTGCCAGCAGTGACGGCGGGGTGGGCAATCAGCCCCAGCATTTT. Translating it yields CASSDGGVGNQPQHF.